Each of the 3 T cell receptor beta chains below was sequenced from the same sample in a study of beta chain features in type 1 diabetes (dated by TCRdb to the late 2010s). The library was obtained by the immunoSEQ multiplex PCR assay. All of the isolated RNA was reverse transcribed with the High Capacity cDNA Reverse Transcription Kit, so expressed TCRB transcripts were sequenced. TCRdb obtained this table from immuneACCESS and retained in-frame rearrangements with V and J assigned. These tables miss some clones; where compared with another copy, unresolved V genes account for less than half of the shortfall, and the remainder is unexplained. A total of about 150,000 clones appear in this sample, around 8.5% of them only once. The ten most abundant clones make up nearly 0.65% of the sample. Sequencing was carried out using central memory CD4+ T cells from blood. All receptors derive from a young man in good health.

This clone showed up just a few times. J is TRBJ2-3 and V is TRBV6-4; D might be TRBD1 (5 bases). The germline gives CDR1 MRHNA, CDR2 SNTAGT. The ends were cut back, 0 bases at V and 3 bases at J, with 10 bases in the middle. The CDR3 runs 15 residues. In nucleotides, the CDR3 is TGTGCCAGCAGTGACTCAGGGGCTGGGACAGATACGCAGTATTTT. It specifies CASSDSGAGTDTQYF.

This CDR3 is CASSLRPGTPFDTDTQYF. The DNA of the CDR3 is TGTGCCAGCAGCTTACGCCCCGGGACACCGTTTGACACAGATACGCAGTATTTT. The V and J genes are TRBV7-3 and TRBJ2-3, with D tentatively TRBD1 (6 bases). V was trimmed by 2 bases and J by 2 bases, leaving 20 bases between them. CDR3 length equals 18 residues. Per germline, CDR1 SGHTA and CDR2 FQGTGA.

The table lists this clone with many counts. CDR3 amino acids: CASSQGSSGFQPQHF. The CDR3 DNA follows: TGTGCCAGCAGCCAAGGATCGTCCGGGTTTCAGCCCCAGCATTTT. The chain has TRBV4-2 and TRBJ1-5; unclear D gene. Looked up from germline, CDR1 is LGHNA and CDR2 is YNFKEQ. Trimming shortened V by 1 base and J by 6 bases, and 13 bases separated the two germline ends. This CDR3 spans 15 amino acids.